This section outlines one T cell receptor (beta chain) sequence together with its context. Its matching antigen is unknown. The data were taken from a study of a mutant IDH1 vaccine in newly diagnosed glioma. Study overall: It was radiotherapy, temozolomide, or both that patients received previously, with most receiving both.

The data were produced by immunoSEQ multiplex PCR, yet TCRdb's version contains in-frame clones alone and is incomplete. Found here are approximately 80,000 clones, around four fifths of them singletons; the top ten hold roughly 5.2%. Regarding time point: week 47, end of study. Every vaccination contained 300 ug of the mutant IDH1 20-mer peptide and was paired with topical imiquimod. Germline V gene lookup returns CDR1 SGHAT and CDR2 FQDESV (reference sequence). The CDR3 length is 16 residues. Trimming cost V 5 bases and J 2 bases; bases outside gene matches: 5. The receptor's source is a man between 40 and 49 years old with glioma. The rearrangement links TRBV11-1 to TRBJ2-6; TRBD1 matches at 8 bases. The sequences come from PBMCs, collected from a glioma patient whose treatment included an IDH1 peptide vaccine. The CDR3 spells CASSIWTGPGANVLTF. For the CDR3, the DNA is TGTGCCAGCAGCATATGGACAGGGCCTGGGGCCAACGTCCTGACTTTC.